This is a list of T cell receptor beta chains from one sample in a study of cytomegalovirus exposure and HLA in healthy donors. Here immunoSEQ multiplex PCR was the method, and the copy in TCRdb shows in-frame clones only, minus some. This table has some 150,000 clones, more than 75% appearing once. Sequenced sample: PBMCs. Receptors were obtained from a human donor in good health. Each CDR3 is given with its conserved first and last residue. The order of the fields is CDR3 protein, J gene, V gene.

CDR3: CASSFPGLAMFQYF
J: TRBJ2-7
V: TRBV5-6

CDR3: CASSQDVRGFNEQFF
J: TRBJ2-1
V: TRBV4-1

CDR3: CASSPPLAGGPRDEQYF
J: TRBJ2-7
V: TRBV21-1

CDR3: CASSPHLAGDSGANVLTF
J: TRBJ2-6
V: TRBV9

CDR3: CASSLGGQGSNQPQHF
J: TRBJ1-5
V: TRBV7-8

CDR3: CASSLPLVLGGRANEQFF
J: TRBJ2-1
V: TRBV28

CDR3: CASSDPEVPANTEAFF
J: TRBJ1-1
V: TRBV6-4

CDR3: CASSQAVVYEQYF
J: TRBJ2-7
V: TRBV14

CDR3: CASSIVAGRHSGNTIYF
J: TRBJ1-3
V: TRBV19

CDR3: CASSQVSDEQYF
J: TRBJ2-7
V: TRBV14

CDR3: CASSSPVGGGTDTQYF
J: TRBJ2-3
V: TRBV7-2

CDR3: CASTTNYNEQFF
J: TRBJ2-1
V: TRBV6-6

CDR3: CASSLVGTSQGETQYF
J: TRBJ2-5
V: TRBV5-1

CDR3: CASSIWGRGYTF
J: TRBJ1-2
V: TRBV19

CDR3: CASSGTDAPYEQYF
J: TRBJ2-7
V: TRBV13

CDR3: CASSWGPGLSTDTQYF
J: TRBJ2-3
V: TRBV7-2

CDR3: CASRPRLAGVYEQYF
J: TRBJ2-7
V: TRBV12-2

CDR3: CASSDYLGSPLHF
J: TRBJ1-6
V: TRBV6-4

CDR3: CASSEAEYQPQHF
J: TRBJ1-5
V: TRBV6-1

CDR3: CASSPGLAGFRDYEQYF
J: TRBJ2-7
V: TRBV9

CDR3: CASSQRTGGYNEQFF
J: TRBJ2-1
V: TRBV4-1

CDR3: CASSLGLAGVDEQFF
J: TRBJ2-1
V: TRBV6-5

CDR3: CASSAGQGAGGNTIYF
J: TRBJ1-3
V: TRBV6-1

CDR3: CASKPMGPSSYEQYF
J: TRBJ2-7
V: TRBV6-1

CDR3: CANRSPNNEKLFF
J: TRBJ1-4
V: TRBV25-1

CDR3: CAISEPTGTGNGNTIYF
J: TRBJ1-3
V: TRBV10-3

CDR3: CASSYETGVGYTF
J: TRBJ1-2
V: TRBV6-6

CDR3: CASSLDLTGGYEKLFF
J: TRBJ1-4
V: TRBV5-1

CDR3: CASSVVGHDSGANVLTF
J: TRBJ2-6
V: TRBV9